The 3 T cell receptor beta chains reported below all come from one sample, sequenced in a study of shared clonotypes between healthy human individuals. Sequencing used immunoSEQ multiplex PCR; TCRdb keeps in-frame clones, though not all of them. The sample comprises some 2,000,000 clones, roughly 95% of which are singletons, and approximately 0.13% rests with the top ten. The sequencing sample was made of naive CD4+ T cells sorted from blood. Noted subset: CD45RA+ positively selected. The receptors come from a young man in good health.

The chain joins TRBV30 to TRBJ2-6, with D perhaps assigned TRBD1 or TRBD2 (5 bases each). There are 16 residues in the CDR3. The V end lost 5 bases, the J end lost 0 bases, and 14 bases lay between the germline ends. Germline V CDR1 and CDR2: GTSNPN, SVGIG (reference sequence). This chain's CDR3 is CAWDHGGSSGANVLTF. The CDR3 DNA sequence: TGTGCCTGGGACCATGGGGGTAGCTCTGGGGCCAACGTCCTGACTTTC.

The V call is TRBV2, the J call TRBJ1-2; tentative D call: TRBD1 (6 bases). Deletions cut 5 bases from V and 6 bases from J, with 10 bases between. CDR1 SNHLY and CDR2 FYNNEI come from the germline V gene. The CDR3 contains 12 residues. The CDR3 spells CASSKDRDGYTF. The DNA of the CDR3 is TGTGCCAGCAGTAAGGACAGAGATGGCTACACCTTC. Looking up the rest from reference TRBV2 and TRBJ1-2 gives the full variable domain: EPEVTQTPSHQVTQMGQEVILRCVPISNHLYFYWYRQILGQKVEFLVSFYNNEISEKSEIFDDQFSVERPDGSNFTLKIRSTKLEDSAMYFCASSKDRDGYTFGSGTRLTVV.

This sequence joins TRBV28 and TRBJ2-3; a weak D match, TRBD1 (5 bases). Trimming cost V 7 bases and J 4 bases, with 12 bases left between them. The length of the CDR3 is 13 residues. The germline V gene encodes CDR1 MDHEN and CDR2 SYDVKM. In DNA, the CDR3 is TGTGCCAGCACCCTATCAGGGTCAGATACGCAGTATTTT. Its protein is CASTLSGSDTQYF.